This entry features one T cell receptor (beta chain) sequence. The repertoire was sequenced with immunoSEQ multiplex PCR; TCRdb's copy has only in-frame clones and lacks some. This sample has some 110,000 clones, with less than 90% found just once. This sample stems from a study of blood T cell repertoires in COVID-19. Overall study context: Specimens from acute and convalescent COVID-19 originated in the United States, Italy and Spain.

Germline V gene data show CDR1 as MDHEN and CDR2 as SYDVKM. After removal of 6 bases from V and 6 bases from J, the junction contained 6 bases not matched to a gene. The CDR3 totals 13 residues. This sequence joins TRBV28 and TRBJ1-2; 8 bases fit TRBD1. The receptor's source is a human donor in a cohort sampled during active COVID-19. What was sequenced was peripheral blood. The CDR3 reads CASRKAGGDGYTF. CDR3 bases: TGTGCCAGCAGGAAAGCAGGGGGCGATGGCTACACCTTC.